This is a list of T cell receptor beta chains from one sample in a study of spatial heterogeneity in lung cancer. A single record per CDR3 protein comes from TCRdb applying MiXCR to the 5' RACE reads. The table shows more than 30,000 distinct CDR3 sequences, with 4% to 6% occurring only once. The sequences come from PBMCs, collected at surgery. All receptors come from a female donor with early-stage non-small cell lung cancer. CDR3s include the opening cysteine and the closing phenylalanine or tryptophan. The D gene is left open where the match is weak. Size tells how often a clone was seen, or its class if it is expanded.

abundance,d_gene,j_gene,len,v_gene,CDR3nt,CDR3aa
many,-,TRBJ2-2,15,TRBV7-6,TGTGCCAGCAGCTCCGGGGCAGGAAACACCGGGGAGCTGTTTTTT,CASSSGAGNTGELFF
many,-,TRBJ1-6,14,TRBV28,TGTGCCAGCAGTTACAGCCCTCGCTATTCACCCCTCCACTTT,CASSYSPRYSPLHF
many,TRBD2,TRBJ2-1,15,TRBV7-2,TGTGCCAGCAGCAATCCTAGCGGGGGGCGAAATGAGCAGTTCTTC,CASSNPSGGRNEQFF
many,TRBD1,TRBJ1-6,15,TRBV9,TGTGCCAGCAGCTCACGACAGGGCGGAAATTCACCCCTCCACTTT,CASSSRQGGNSPLHF
many,-,TRBJ2-5,12,TRBV6-2/TRBV6-3,TGTGCCAGCAGTTTCAGGGGAGAGACCCAGTACTTC,CASSFRGETQYF
few,TRBD1,TRBJ2-3,16,TRBV20-1,TGCAGTGCCATCCTCCCGGGACAGGGGGCAACAGATACGCAGTATTTT,CSAILPGQGATDTQYF
many,-,TRBJ2-7,14,TRBV29-1,TGCAGCGTTGAATTGAAGGACAGAATTTACGAGCAGTACTTC,CSVELKDRIYEQYF
many,-,TRBJ1-1,12,TRBV2,TGTGCCAGCAGTGTCAGACATAATGAAGCTTTCTTT,CASSVRHNEAFF
many,-,TRBJ1-5,15,TRBV3-1,TGTGCCAGCAGCCCCGGTGGGGGGGTCGGTCAGCCCCAGCATTTT,CASSPGGGVGQPQHF
many,TRBD1,TRBJ1-2,12,TRBV6-1,TGTGCCACTAGGACAGGCGGATATGGCTACACCTTC,CATRTGGYGYTF
many,TRBD1,TRBJ2-2,14,TRBV9,TGTGCCAGTCAACAGGGGCCGGGCACCGGGGAGCTGTTTTTT,CASQQGPGTGELFF